This is a list of T cell receptor beta chains from one sample in a study of cytomegalovirus exposure and HLA in healthy donors. Data came from immunoSEQ multiplex PCR; TCRdb stores just in-frame clones and leaves some out. The profile shows approximately 150,000 clones, 63% of them singletons. Sequencing used PBMCs. All receptors derive from an older woman in good health and CMV-seropositive. Each CDR3 is given with its conserved first and last residue. The D gene is left open where the match is weak. Where a row states a size, it is once, few, many or the class of an expanded clone; other rows omit it.

clone_size j_call v_call d_call cdr3_aa cdr3_nt
few TRBJ1-2 TRBV28 TRBD1 CASSFAGGYYGYTF TGTGCCAGCAGTTTCGCAGGGGGGTACTATGGCTACACCTTC
- TRBJ2-7 TRBV19 - CASSNGAGTYEQYF TGTGCCAGTAGTAATGGAGCAGGGACCTACGAGCAGTACTTC
- TRBJ2-1 TRBV7-2 - CASSLEAEYEQFF TGTGCCAGCAGCTTAGAGGCGGAGTATGAGCAGTTCTTC
- TRBJ1-2 TRBV5-4 - CASSLNQVNYGYTF TGTGCCAGCAGCTTGAATCAGGTGAACTATGGCTACACCTTC
- TRBJ2-2 TRBV7-2 - CASSLNPGELFF TGTGCCAGCAGCCTAAATCCCGGGGAGCTGTTTTTT
- TRBJ2-2 TRBV18 TRBD1 CASSPRTGHNTGELFF TGTGCCAGCTCACCCCGGACAGGCCACAACACCGGGGAGCTGTTTTTT
- TRBJ1-2 TRBV7-9 TRBD1 CASSPWGTGGGYGYTF TGTGCCAGCAGCCCGTGGGGGACAGGGGGCGGGTATGGCTACACCTTC
few TRBJ2-3 TRBV29-1 TRBD2 CSGTSGSSDTQYF TGCAGCGGGACTAGCGGGAGCTCAGATACGCAGTATTTT
- TRBJ2-7 TRBV6-5 TRBD1 CASNRDRASYEQYF TGTGCCAGCAATAGGGACAGAGCCTCCTACGAGCAGTACTTC
- TRBJ1-4 TRBV5-1 - CASSPAYGANEKLFF TGCGCCAGCAGCCCTGCCTACGGGGCTAATGAAAAACTGTTTTTT
- TRBJ2-7 TRBV4-1 TRBD2 CASSQLGLAGSTSYEQYF TGCGCCAGCAGCCAACTGGGACTAGCGGGATCCACCTCCTACGAGCAGTACTTC
- TRBJ2-6 TRBV30 - CAWSDWQGAGANVLTF TGTGCCTGGAGTGACTGGCAGGGCGCTGGGGCCAACGTCCTGACTTTC
- TRBJ2-3 TRBV29-1 TRBD2 CSLRLAGGTDTQYF TGCAGCTTGCGACTAGCGGGGGGGACAGATACGCAGTATTTT
- TRBJ1-4 TRBV28 TRBD1 CASRPTGTATNEKLFF TGTGCCAGCAGACCTACCGGGACAGCAACTAATGAAAAACTGTTTTTT
few TRBJ1-2 TRBV9 - CASSAPQGPAGYTF TGTGCCAGCAGCGCCCCACAGGGCCCGGCGGGCTACACCTTC
- TRBJ2-3 TRBV5-6 TRBD2 CASSYLPRTSGSGTDTQYF TGTGCCAGCAGCTACCTCCCTAGGACTAGCGGGAGTGGCACAGATACGCAGTATTTT
few TRBJ2-5 TRBV9 TRBD2 CASSPGLAGARETQYF TGTGCCAGCAGCCCGGGGCTAGCGGGAGCTCGGGAGACCCAGTACTTC
- TRBJ1-1 TRBV4-1 - CASSRGDRVNTEAFF TGCGCCAGCAGCCGAGGTGACAGAGTGAACACTGAAGCTTTCTTT
- TRBJ2-7 TRBV19 - CASSIARESPYEQYF TGTGCCAGTAGTATAGCCCGGGAGAGCCCCTACGAGCAGTACTTC
- TRBJ2-1 TRBV4-2 - CASSQGTVDEQFF TGTGCCAGCAGCCAAGGGACAGTGGATGAGCAGTTCTTC
- TRBJ2-7 TRBV9 - CASSKTATRHIEQYF TGTGCCAGCAGCAAAACTGCGACTAGGCACATCGAGCAGTACTTC
- TRBJ1-1 TRBV7-2 - CASSLRRGAGAAFF TGTGCCAGCAGCTTACGGAGGGGCGCGGGGGCAGCTTTCTTT
- TRBJ1-4 TRBV29-1 - CSVGNEKLFF TGCAGCGTCGGGAATGAAAAACTGTTTTTT
- TRBJ1-1 TRBV4-2 - CASSQDLPLNTEAFF TGTGCCAGCAGCCAAGATCTTCCCTTGAACACTGAAGCTTTCTTT
- TRBJ2-7 TRBV10-2 - CASRTGAYEQYF TGCGCCAGCAGAACAGGTGCCTACGAGCAGTACTTC